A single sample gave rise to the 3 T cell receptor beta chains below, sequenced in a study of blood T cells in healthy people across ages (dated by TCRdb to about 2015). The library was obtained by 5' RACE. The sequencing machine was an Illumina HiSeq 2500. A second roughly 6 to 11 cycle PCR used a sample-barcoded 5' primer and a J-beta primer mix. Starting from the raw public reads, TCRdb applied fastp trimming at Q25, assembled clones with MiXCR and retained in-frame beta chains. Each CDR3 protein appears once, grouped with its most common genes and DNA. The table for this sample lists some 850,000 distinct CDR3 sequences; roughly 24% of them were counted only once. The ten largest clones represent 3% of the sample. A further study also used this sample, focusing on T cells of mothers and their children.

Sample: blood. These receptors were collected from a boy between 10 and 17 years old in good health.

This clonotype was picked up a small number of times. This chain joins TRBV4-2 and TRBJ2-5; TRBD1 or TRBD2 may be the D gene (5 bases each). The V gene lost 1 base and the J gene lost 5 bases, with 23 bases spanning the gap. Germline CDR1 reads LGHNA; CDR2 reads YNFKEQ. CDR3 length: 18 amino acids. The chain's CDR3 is CASSQGLNARSEGETQYF. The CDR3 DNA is TGTGCCAGCAGCCAAGGCCTAAATGCTCGGTCCGAGGGGGAGACCCAGTACTTC.

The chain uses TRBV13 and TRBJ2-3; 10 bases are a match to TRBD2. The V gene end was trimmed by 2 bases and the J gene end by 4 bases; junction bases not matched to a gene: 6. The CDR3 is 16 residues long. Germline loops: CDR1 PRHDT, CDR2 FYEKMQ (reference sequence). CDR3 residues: CASSLLTSGASDTQYF. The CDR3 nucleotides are TGTGCCAGCAGCTTATTAACTAGCGGGGCTTCAGATACGCAGTATTTT.

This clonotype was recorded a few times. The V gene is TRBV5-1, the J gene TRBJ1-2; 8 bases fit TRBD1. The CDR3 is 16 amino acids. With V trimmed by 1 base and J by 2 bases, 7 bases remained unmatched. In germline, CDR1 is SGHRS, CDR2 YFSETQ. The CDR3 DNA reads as TGCGCCAGCAGCTTGTCATGGACAGGGTTAAACTATGGCTACACCTTC. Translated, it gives CASSLSWTGLNYGYTF. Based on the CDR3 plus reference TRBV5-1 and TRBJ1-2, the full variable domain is KAGVTQTPRYLIKTRGQQVTLSCSPISGHRSVSWYQQTPGQGLQFLFEYFSETQRNKGNFPGRFSGRQFSNSRSEMNVSTLELGDSALYLCASSLSWTGLNYGYTFGSGTRLTVV.